The table lists the clone carrying this T cell receptor (beta chain) with a count of one. Its antigen is not known. Researchers ran the PCR with 60 Vbeta and 13 Jbeta primers. Clones were read by immunoSEQ multiplex PCR, and TCRdb kept only the in-frame ones, dropping some. This sample has over 150,000 clones, with 65% to 85% found just once. This sample stems from a study of cytomegalovirus exposure and HLA in healthy donors. Study results and caveats: An analysis that was carried out later associated 16,000 or so TCR beta sequences with HLA alleles at 0.05 false discovery rate. Upon later analysis, HLA-associated TCR beta chains proved more clonally expanded than other, equally common chains.

Trimming took 7 bases from V and 3 from J; bases not matched to a gene: 9. Per the germline V gene, CDR1 is MDHEN and CDR2 is SYDVKM. The CDR3 runs to 15 residues. This receptor was obtained from a middle-aged woman in good health and CMV-seropositive. The chain recombines TRBV28 with TRBJ2-7, with 10 bases aligning to TRBD1. The sequencing sample was made of PBMCs. The CDR3 protein is CASISPGQGNYEQYF. CDR3 coding DNA: TGTGCCAGCATTTCCCCGGGACAGGGGAACTACGAGCAGTACTTC.